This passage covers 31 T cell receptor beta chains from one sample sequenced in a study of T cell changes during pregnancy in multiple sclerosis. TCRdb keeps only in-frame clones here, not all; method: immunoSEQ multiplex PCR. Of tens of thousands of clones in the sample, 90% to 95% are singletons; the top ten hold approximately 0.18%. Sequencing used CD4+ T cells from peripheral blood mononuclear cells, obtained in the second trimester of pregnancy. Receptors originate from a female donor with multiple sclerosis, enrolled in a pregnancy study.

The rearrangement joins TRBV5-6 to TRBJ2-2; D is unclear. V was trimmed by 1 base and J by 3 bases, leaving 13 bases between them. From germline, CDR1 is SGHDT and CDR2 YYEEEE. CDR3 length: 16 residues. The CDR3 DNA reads TGTGCCAGCAGCTTGCTGCCTGTGCTATACACCGGGGAGCTGTTTTTT. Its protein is CASSLLPVLYTGELFF.

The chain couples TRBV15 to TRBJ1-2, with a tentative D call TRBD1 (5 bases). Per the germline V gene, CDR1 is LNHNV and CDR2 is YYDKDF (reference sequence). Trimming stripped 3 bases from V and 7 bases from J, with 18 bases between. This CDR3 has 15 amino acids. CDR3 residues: CATSSGALTLGGYTF. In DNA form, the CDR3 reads TGTGCCACCAGCAGTGGGGCTCTAACCCTAGGTGGCTACACCTTC.

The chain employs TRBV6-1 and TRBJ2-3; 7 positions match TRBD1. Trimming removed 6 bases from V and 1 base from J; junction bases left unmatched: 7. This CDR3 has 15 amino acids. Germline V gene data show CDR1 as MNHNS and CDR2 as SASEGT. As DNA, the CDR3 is TGTGCCAGCAGGACCTGGGACAGCCGCACAGATACGCAGTATTTT. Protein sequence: CASRTWDSRTDTQYF.

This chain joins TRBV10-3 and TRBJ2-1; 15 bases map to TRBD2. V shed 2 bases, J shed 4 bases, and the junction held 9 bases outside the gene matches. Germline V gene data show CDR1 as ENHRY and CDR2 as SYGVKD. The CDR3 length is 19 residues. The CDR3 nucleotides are TGTGCCATCAGTGAGCCCCCGGGCGGGACTAGCGGGAGGTACAATGAGCAGTTCTTC. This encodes CAISEPPGGTSGRYNEQFF.

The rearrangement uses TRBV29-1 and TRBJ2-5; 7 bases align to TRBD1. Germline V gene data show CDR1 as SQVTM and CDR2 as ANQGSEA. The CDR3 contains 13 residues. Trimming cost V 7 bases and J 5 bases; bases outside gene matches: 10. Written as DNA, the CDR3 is TGCAGCGCCCCCGCCCGACAGGGCGAGACCCAGTACTTC. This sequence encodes CSAPARQGETQYF. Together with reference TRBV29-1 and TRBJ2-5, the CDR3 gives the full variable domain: SAVISQKPSRDICQRGTSLTIQCQVDSQVTMMFWYRQQPGQSLTLIATANQGSEATYESGFVIDKFPISRPNLTFSTLTVSNMSPEDSSIYLCSAPARQGETQYFGPGTRLLVL.

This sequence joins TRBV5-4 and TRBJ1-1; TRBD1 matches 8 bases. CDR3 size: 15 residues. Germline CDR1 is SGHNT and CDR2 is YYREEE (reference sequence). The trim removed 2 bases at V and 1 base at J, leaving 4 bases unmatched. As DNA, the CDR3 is TGTGCCAGCAGCTTCCCCGGGACAGGGAACACTGAAGCTTTCTTT. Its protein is CASSFPGTGNTEAFF.

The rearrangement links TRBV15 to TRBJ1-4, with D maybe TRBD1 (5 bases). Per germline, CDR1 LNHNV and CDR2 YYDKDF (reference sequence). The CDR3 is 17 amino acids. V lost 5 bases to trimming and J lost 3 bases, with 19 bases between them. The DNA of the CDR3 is TGTGCCACCAGCTGGGGCGGGGAGGCCTTGGCTAATGAAAAACTGTTTTTT. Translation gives CATSWGGEALANEKLFF. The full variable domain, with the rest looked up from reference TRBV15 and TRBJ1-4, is DAMVIQNPRYQVTQFGKPVTLSCSQTLNHNVMYWYQQKSSQAPKLLFHYYDKDFNNEADTPDNFQSRRPNTSFCFLDIRSPGLGDTAMYLCATSWGGEALANEKLFFGSGTQLSVL.

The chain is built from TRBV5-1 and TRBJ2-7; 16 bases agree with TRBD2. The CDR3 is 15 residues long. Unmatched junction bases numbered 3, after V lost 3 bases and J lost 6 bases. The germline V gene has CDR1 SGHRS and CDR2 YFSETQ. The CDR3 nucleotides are TGCGCCAGCAGCTCGGGACTAGCGGGAGGGGGCGAGCAGTACTTC. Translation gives CASSSGLAGGGEQYF.

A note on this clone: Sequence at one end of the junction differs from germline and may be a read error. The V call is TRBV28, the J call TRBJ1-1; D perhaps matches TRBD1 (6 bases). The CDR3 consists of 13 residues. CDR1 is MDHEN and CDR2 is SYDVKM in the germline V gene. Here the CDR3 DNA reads TGTGCCAGCAGTTCTCGGGACACCACTAAAGCTTTCTTT. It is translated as CASSSRDTTKAFF.

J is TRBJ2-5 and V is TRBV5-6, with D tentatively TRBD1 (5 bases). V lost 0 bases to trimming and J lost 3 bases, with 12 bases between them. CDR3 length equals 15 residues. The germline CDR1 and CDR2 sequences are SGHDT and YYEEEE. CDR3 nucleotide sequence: TGTGCCAGCAGCTTGGCACGTCAGGGAAAAGAGACCCAGTACTTC. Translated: CASSLARQGKETQYF.

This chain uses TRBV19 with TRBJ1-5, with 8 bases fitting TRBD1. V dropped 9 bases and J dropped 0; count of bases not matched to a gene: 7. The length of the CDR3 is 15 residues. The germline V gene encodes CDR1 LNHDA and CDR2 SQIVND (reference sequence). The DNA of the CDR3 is TGTGCCAGCAGGCCCAGGGGGCTTAGCAATCAGCCCCAGCATTTT. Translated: CASRPRGLSNQPQHF.

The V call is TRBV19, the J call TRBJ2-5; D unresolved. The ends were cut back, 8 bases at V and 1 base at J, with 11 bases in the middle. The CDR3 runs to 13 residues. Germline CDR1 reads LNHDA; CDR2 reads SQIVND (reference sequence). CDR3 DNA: TGTGCCAGTGCCGAGGCTATCCAAGAGACCCAGTACTTC. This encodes CASAEAIQETQYF.

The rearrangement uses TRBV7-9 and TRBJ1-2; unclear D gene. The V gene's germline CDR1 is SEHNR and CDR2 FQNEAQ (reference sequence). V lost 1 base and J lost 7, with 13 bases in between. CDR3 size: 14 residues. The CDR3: CASSLDSGWAGYTF. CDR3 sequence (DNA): TGTGCCAGCAGCTTAGACTCGGGATGGGCTGGCTACACCTTC.

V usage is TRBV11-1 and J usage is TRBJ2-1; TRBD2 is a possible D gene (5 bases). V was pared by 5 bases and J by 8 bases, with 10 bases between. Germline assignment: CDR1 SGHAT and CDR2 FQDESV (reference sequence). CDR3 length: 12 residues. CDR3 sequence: CASSQSGHEQFF. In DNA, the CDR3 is TGTGCCAGCAGCCAAAGCGGCCATGAGCAGTTCTTC.

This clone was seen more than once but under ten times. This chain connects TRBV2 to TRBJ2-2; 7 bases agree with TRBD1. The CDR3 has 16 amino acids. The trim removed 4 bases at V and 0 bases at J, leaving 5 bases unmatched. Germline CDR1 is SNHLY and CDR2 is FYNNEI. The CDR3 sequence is CASSVPTGTNTGELFF. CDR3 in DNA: TGTGCCAGCAGTGTACCGACAGGGACGAACACCGGGGAGCTGTTTTTT.

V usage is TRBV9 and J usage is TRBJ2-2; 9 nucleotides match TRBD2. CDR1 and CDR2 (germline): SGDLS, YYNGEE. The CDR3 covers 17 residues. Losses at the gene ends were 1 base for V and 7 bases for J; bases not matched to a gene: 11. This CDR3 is CASSVLPSGRFGGELFF. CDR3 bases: TGTGCCAGCAGCGTACTGCCCAGCGGGAGGTTCGGCGGGGAGCTGTTTTTT.

The CDR3 spells CASSRTGTGMAGELFF. CDR3 sequence (DNA): TGTGCCAGTAGTCGCACCGGGACAGGGATGGCCGGGGAGCTGTTTTTT. This chain connects TRBV19 to TRBJ2-2, with 9 bases identical to TRBD1. There are 16 residues in the CDR3. The germline V gene has CDR1 LNHDA and CDR2 SQIVND (reference sequence). V dropped 5 bases and J dropped 6; count of bases not matched to a gene: 10.

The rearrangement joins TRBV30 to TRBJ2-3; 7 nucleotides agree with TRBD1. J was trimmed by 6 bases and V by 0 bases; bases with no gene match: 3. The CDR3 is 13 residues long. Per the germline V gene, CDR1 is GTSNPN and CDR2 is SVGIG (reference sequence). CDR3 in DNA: TGTGCCTGGAGTGTGAGACAGGGTGATACGCAGTATTTT. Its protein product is CAWSVRQGDTQYF.

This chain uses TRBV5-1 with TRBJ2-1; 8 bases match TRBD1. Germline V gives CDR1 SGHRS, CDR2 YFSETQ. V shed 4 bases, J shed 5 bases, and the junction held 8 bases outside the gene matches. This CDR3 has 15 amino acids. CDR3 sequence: CASSPPWTGNNEQFF. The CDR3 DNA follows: TGCGCCAGCAGCCCCCCGTGGACAGGGAACAATGAGCAGTTCTTC. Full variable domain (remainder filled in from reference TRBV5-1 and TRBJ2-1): KAGVTQTPRYLIKTRGQQVTLSCSPISGHRSVSWYQQTPGQGLQFLFEYFSETQRNKGNFPGRFSGRQFSNSRSEMNVSTLELGDSALYLCASSPPWTGNNEQFFGPGTRLTVL.

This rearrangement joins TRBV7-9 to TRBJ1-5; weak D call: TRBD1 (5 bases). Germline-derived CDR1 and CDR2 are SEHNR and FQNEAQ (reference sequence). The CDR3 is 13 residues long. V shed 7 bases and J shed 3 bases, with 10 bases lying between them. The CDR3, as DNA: TGTGCCAGCACCGACAGTCCCAATCAGCCCCAGCATTTT. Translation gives CASTDSPNQPQHF.

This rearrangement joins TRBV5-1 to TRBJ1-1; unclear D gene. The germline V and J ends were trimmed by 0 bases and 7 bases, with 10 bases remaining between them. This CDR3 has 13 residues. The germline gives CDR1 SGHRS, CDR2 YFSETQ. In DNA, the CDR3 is TGCGCCAGCAGCTTGGCCCCACTAGGTGAAGCTTTCTTT. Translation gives CASSLAPLGEAFF.

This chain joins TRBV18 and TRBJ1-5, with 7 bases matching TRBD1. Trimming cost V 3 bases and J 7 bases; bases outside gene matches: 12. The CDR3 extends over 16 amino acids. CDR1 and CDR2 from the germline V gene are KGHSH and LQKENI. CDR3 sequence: CASSPTGLQGGQPQHF. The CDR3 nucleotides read TGTGCCAGCTCACCTACCGGCCTTCAGGGGGGACAGCCCCAGCATTTT.

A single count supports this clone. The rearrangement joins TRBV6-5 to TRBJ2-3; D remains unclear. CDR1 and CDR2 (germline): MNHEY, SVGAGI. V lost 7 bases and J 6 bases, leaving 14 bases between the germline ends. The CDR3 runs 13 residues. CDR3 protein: CASMRRSRDTQYF. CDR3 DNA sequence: TGTGCCAGCATGCGGCGATCGCGGGATACGCAGTATTTT.

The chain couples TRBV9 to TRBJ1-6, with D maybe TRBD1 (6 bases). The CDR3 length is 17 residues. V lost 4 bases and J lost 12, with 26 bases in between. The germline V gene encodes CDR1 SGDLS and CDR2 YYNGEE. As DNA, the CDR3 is TGTGCCAGCAGCCCCTCGAAAGGGGGGCGCGGGGGGGGACCCCTCCACTTT. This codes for CASSPSKGGRGGGPLHF.

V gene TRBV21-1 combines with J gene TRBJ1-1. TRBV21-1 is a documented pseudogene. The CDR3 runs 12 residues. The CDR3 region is CLMRGWEPEAFF. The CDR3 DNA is TGTCTAATGCGGGGATGGGAGCCTGAAGCTTTCTTT.

The CDR3 reads CASSYVTGGGGTEAFF. DNA of the CDR3: TGTGCCAGCAGTTACGTGACAGGGGGCGGGGGCACTGAAGCTTTCTTT. The chain recombines TRBV6-6 with TRBJ1-1, with TRBD1 identical over 10 bases. CDR3 length: 16 amino acids. The J segment lost 4 bases and the V segment lost 2 bases, leaving 7 bases of the junction unmatched. Germline assignment: CDR1 MNHNY and CDR2 SVGAGI (reference sequence).

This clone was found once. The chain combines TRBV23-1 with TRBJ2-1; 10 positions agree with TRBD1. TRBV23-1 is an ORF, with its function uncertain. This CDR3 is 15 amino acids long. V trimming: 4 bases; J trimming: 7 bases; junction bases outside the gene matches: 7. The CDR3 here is CASSRGTGADNEQFF. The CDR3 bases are TGCGCCAGCAGTCGGGGGACAGGGGCGGATAATGAGCAGTTCTTC.

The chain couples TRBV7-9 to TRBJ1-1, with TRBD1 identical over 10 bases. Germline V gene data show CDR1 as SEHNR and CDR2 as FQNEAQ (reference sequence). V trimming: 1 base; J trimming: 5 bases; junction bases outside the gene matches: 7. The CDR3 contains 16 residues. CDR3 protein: CASSLEGTGAGTEAFF. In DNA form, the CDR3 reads TGTGCCAGCAGCTTAGAAGGGACAGGGGCTGGGACTGAAGCTTTCTTT.

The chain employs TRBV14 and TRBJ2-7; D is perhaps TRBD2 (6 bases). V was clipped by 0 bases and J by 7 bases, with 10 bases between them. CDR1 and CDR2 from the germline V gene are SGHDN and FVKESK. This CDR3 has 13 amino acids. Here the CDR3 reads CASSQDAGREQYF. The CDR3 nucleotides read TGTGCCAGCAGCCAAGATGCGGGGAGGGAGCAGTACTTC.

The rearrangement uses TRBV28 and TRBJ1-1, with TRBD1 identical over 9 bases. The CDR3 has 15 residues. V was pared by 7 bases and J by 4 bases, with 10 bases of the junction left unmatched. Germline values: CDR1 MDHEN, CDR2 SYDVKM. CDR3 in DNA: TGTGCCAGCAACCGGGACAGGGTCGTAGGCACTGAAGCTTTCTTT. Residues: CASNRDRVVGTEAFF. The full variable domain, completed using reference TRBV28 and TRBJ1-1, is DVKVTQSSRYLVKRTGEKVFLECVQDMDHENMFWYRQDPGLGLRLIYFSYDVKMKEKGDIPEGYSVSREKKERFSLILESASTNQTSMYLCASNRDRVVGTEAFFGQGTRLTVV.

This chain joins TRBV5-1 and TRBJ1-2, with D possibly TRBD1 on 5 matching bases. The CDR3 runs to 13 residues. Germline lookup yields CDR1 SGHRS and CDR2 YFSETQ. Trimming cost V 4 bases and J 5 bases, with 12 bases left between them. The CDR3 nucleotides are TGCGCCAGCAGCCCGGGGGGGGATTATGGCTACACCTTC. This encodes CASSPGGDYGYTF. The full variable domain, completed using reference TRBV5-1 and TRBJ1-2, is KAGVTQTPRYLIKTRGQQVTLSCSPISGHRSVSWYQQTPGQGLQFLFEYFSETQRNKGNFPGRFSGRQFSNSRSEMNVSTLELGDSALYLCASSPGGDYGYTFGSGTRLTVV.